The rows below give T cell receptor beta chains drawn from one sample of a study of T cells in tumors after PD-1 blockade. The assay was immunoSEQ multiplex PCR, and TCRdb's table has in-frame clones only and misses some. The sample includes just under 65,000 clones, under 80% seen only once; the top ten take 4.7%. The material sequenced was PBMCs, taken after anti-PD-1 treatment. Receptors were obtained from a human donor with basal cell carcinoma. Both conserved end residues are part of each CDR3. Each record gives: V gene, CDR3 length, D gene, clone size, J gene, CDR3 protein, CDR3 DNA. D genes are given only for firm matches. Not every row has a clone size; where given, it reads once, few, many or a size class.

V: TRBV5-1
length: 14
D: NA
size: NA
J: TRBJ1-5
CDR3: CASSSGDGNQPQHF
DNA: TGCGCCAGCAGCTCGGGGGACGGCAATCAGCCCCAGCATTTT

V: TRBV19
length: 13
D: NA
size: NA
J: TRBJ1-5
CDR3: CASSIVTDQPQHF
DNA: TGTGCCAGTAGTATAGTTACCGATCAGCCCCAGCATTTT

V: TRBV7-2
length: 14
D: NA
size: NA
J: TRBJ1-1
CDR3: CASSLGGANTEAFF
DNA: TGTGCCAGCAGCTTAGGCGGGGCCAACACTGAAGCTTTCTTT

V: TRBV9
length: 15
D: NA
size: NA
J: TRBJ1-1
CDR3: CASSETGTANTEAFF
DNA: TGTGCCAGCAGCGAAACCGGGACGGCGAACACTGAAGCTTTCTTT

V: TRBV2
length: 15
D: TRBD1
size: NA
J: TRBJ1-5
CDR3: CASTSPGTGSQPQHF
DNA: TGTGCCAGCACCTCTCCCGGGACAGGGTCCCAGCCCCAGCATTTT

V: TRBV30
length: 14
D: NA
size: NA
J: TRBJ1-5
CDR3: CAWSVRGGWEPQHF
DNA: TGTGCCTGGAGTGTTCGGGGGGGATGGGAGCCCCAGCATTTT

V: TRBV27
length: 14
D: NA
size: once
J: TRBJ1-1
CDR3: CASSFTVMNTEAFF
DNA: TGTGCCAGCAGTTTTACAGTTATGAACACTGAAGCTTTCTTT

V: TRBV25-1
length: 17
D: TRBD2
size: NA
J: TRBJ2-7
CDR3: CASSEWIGGGGAREQYF
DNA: TGTGCCAGCAGTGAATGGATAGGGGGCGGGGGGGCCCGGGAGCAGTACTTC

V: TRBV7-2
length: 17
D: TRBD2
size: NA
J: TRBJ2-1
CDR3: CASSLRSGGPWVNEQFF
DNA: TGTGCCAGCAGCTTAAGGTCGGGGGGGCCATGGGTCAATGAGCAGTTCTTC

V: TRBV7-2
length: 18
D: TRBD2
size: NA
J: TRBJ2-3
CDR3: CASSSPYLAGAGADTQYF
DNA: TGTGCCAGCAGCTCCCCCTACCTAGCGGGGGCCGGGGCAGATACGCAGTATTTT

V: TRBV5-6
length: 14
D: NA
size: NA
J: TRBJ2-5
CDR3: CASSFGVKQETQYF
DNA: TGTGCCAGCAGCTTCGGGGTAAAACAAGAGACCCAGTACTTC

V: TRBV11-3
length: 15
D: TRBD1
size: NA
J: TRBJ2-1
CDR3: CASSLPGQGYNEQFF
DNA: TGTGCCAGCAGCTTACCCGGACAGGGCTACAATGAGCAGTTCTTC

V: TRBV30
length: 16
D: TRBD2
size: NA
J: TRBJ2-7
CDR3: CAWSGELAGYSYEQYF
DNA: TGTGCCTGGAGTGGGGAACTAGCGGGGTATTCCTACGAGCAGTACTTC

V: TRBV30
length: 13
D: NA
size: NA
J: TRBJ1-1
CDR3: CAWSRPWDGEAFF
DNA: TGTGCCTGGAGTCGCCCCTGGGACGGTGAAGCTTTCTTT

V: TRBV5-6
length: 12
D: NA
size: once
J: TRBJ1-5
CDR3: CASSFSNQPQHF
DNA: TGTGCCAGCAGCTTTAGCAATCAGCCCCAGCATTTT

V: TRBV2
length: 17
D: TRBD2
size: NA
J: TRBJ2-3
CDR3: CASSDSGLAGSPDTQYF
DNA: TGTGCCAGCAGTGATAGTGGACTAGCGGGGAGCCCAGATACGCAGTATTTT

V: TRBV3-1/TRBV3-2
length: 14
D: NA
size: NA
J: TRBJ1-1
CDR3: CASSQEDVGPEAFF
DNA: TGTGCCAGCAGCCAAGAAGACGTGGGCCCGGAAGCTTTCTTT

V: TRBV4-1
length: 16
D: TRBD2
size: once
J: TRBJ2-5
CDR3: CASSPGLAGTQETQYF
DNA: TGCGCCAGCAGCCCGGGACTAGCGGGGACACAAGAGACCCAGTACTTC

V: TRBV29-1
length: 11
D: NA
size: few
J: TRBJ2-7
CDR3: CSVVSGYEQYF
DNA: TGCAGCGTTGTATCGGGATACGAGCAGTACTTC

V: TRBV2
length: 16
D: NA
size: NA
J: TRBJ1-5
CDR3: CASSEPRRMSNQPQHF
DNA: TGTGCCAGCAGCGAGCCTAGGAGGATGAGCAATCAGCCCCAGCATTTT

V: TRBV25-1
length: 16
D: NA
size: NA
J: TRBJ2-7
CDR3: CASSESWGLRSYEQYF
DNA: TGTGCCAGCAGTGAATCGTGGGGTTTAAGGTCCTACGAGCAGTACTTC

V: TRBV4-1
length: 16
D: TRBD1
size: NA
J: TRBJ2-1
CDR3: CASSQVRTGNYNEQFF
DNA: TGCGCCAGCAGCCAAGTCCGGACAGGGAACTACAATGAGCAGTTCTTC

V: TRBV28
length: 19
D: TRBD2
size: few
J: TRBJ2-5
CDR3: CASSRFGAWGEGTQETQYF
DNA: TGTGCCAGCAGCCGCTTTGGGGCTTGGGGGGAGGGCACACAAGAGACCCAGTACTTC

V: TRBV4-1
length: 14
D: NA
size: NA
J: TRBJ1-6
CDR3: CASSQDSGWGPLHF
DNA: TGCGCCAGCAGCCAAGATTCGGGTTGGGGGCCCCTCCACTTT

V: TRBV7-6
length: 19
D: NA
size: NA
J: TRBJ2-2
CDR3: CASSLAWAAGAGNTGELFF
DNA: TGTGCCAGCAGCTTAGCATGGGCCGCAGGGGCGGGCAACACCGGGGAGCTGTTTTTT

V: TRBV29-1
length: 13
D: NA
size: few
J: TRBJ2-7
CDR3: CSVGGRGTYEQYF
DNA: TGCAGCGTTGGAGGACGCGGAACCTACGAGCAGTACTTC

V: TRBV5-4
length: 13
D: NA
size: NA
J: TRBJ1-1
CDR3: CASSPGASRWAFF
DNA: TGTGCCAGCAGCCCCGGGGCAAGTCGATGGGCTTTCTTT

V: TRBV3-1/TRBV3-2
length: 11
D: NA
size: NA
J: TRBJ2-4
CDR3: CASKASNIQYF
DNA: TGTGCCAGCAAGGCCTCAAACATTCAGTACTTC

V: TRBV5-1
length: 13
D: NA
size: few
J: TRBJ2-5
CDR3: CASSLNSRGTQYF
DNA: TGCGCCAGCAGCTTGAACAGCCGGGGGACCCAGTACTTC

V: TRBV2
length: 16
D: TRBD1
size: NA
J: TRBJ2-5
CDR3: CASSDGTGGIGETQYF
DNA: TGTGCCAGCAGTGATGGGACAGGGGGAATTGGAGAGACCCAGTACTTC

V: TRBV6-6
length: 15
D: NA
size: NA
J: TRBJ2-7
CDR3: CASTTSGVHTYEQYF
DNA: TGTGCCAGCACCACTTCAGGGGTCCATACCTACGAGCAGTACTTC

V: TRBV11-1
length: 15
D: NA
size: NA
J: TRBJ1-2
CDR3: CASSSQVGANYGYTF
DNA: TGTGCCAGCAGCTCACAGGTCGGAGCTAACTATGGCTACACCTTC

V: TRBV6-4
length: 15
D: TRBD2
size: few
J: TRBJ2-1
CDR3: CASSEGTGGDNEQFF
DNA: TGTGCCAGCAGTGAGGGGACGGGGGGTGACAATGAGCAGTTCTTC

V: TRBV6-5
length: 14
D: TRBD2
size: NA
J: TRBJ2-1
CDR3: CASHGLAGWDEQFF
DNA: TGTGCCAGCCATGGGCTAGCGGGGTGGGATGAGCAGTTCTTC

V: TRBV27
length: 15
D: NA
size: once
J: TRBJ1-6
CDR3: CASSVSYSYNSPLHF
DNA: TGTGCCAGCAGTGTCTCCTACTCCTATAATTCACCCCTCCACTTT

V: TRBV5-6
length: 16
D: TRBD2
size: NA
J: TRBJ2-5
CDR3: CASSLALAGAQETQYF
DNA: TGTGCCAGCAGCTTGGCGCTAGCGGGGGCCCAAGAGACCCAGTACTTC

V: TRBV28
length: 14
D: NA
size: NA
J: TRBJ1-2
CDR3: CASSLWGLGGGYTF
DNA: TGTGCCAGCAGTTTATGGGGGTTGGGGGGTGGCTACACCTTC

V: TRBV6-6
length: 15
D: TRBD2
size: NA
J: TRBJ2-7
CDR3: CASSSSLARSYEQYF
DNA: TGTGCCAGCAGTTCGTCACTAGCGCGCTCCTACGAGCAGTACTTC

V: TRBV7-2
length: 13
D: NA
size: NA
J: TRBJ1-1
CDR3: CASSFRGNTEAFF
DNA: TGTGCCAGCAGCTTTCGGGGGAACACTGAAGCTTTCTTT

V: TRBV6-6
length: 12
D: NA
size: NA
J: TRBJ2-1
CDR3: CASMAQGYEQFF
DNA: TGTGCCAGCATGGCGCAGGGTTATGAGCAGTTCTTC

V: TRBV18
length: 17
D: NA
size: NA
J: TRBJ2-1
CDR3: CASSPRQLTPADNEQFF
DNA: TGTGCCAGCTCACCAAGACAATTAACTCCGGCGGACAATGAGCAGTTCTTC

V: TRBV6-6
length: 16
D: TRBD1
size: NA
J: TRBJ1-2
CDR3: CASSRAQGRLNYGYTF
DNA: TGTGCCAGCAGTCGAGCACAGGGGCGCCTCAACTATGGCTACACCTTC

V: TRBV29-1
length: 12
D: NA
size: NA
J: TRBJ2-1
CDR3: CSAAGRGYEQFF
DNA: TGCAGCGCCGCGGGCAGGGGATATGAGCAGTTCTTC

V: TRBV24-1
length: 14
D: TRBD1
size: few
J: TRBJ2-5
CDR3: CATSDLNRGETQYF
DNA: TGTGCCACCAGTGATTTGAACAGGGGAGAGACCCAGTACTTC

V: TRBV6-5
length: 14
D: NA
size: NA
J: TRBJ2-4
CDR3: CASSSPIRGNIQYF
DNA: TGTGCCAGCAGCTCCCCCATCCGGGGAAACATTCAGTACTTC

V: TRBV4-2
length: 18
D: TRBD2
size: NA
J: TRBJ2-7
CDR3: CASSRRTPLAGNSYEQYF
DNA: TGTGCCAGCAGCCGGCGGACCCCCTTAGCGGGAAACTCCTACGAGCAGTACTTC